This T cell receptor (beta chain) is drawn from a study of T cell repertoires and HLA-DP antigens. Regarding this clone: Its specificity is not known.

Primers targeted 54 TRBV and 13 TRBJ segments. The repertoire was sequenced with immunoSEQ multiplex PCR; TCRdb's copy has only in-frame clones and lacks some. The table has roughly 110,000 clones, 92% seen once. General study points: No separate analysis of naive versus memory CD4+ cells was done.

Untouched CD4+ T cells were bead-isolated from PBMC at roughly 98% purity. Germline V CDR1 and CDR2: LNHDA, SQIVND (reference sequence). V lost 7 bases and J lost 10, with 22 bases in between. The CDR3 has 14 residues. The sequencing input was CD4+ T cells from PBMCs. This receptor was obtained from a woman aged 18-29 years in good health and CMV-seronegative. The chain recombines TRBV19 with TRBJ1-2; perhaps TRBD1 as D (5 bases). Here the CDR3 DNA reads TGTGCCAGTAAGGATAACAGGCGGTCTATTGTCTACACCTTC. Residues: CASKDNRRSIVYTF.